These T cell receptor beta chains were read from a single sample in a study of CD8 T cells in ankylosing spondylitis. MiXCR was run by TCRdb on the 5' RACE reads, yielding one entry per CDR3 protein. The repertoire has about 390,000 distinct CDR3 sequences, more than 20% of them found once; the top ten carry around 16%. Sequencing used blood, either unsorted or a sorted T cell fraction (not recorded which). The receptors originated from a male donor with ankylosing spondylitis. The CDR3 runs from the conserved cysteine through the conserved F or W. D genes are given only for firm matches. Part of the rows lack a size; the others show once, few, many or a class for expanded clones.

TRBJ1-5 TRBV5-1 - few CASSLDSEGNQPQHF TGCGCCAGCAGCTTGGACTCTGAGGGCAATCAGCCCCAGCATTTT
TRBJ2-1 TRBV4-3 TRBD2 few CASSQDLLAGGKEQFF TGCGCCAGCAGCCAAGATCTCCTAGCGGGAGGGAAAGAGCAGTTCTTC
TRBJ1-5 TRBV6-1 TRBD1 - CASNLDRGRDQPQHF TGTGCCAGCAATCTGGACAGGGGAAGAGATCAGCCCCAGCATTTT
TRBJ1-1 TRBV10-3 TRBD1 - CAISGSPGTGARNTEAFF TGTGCCATCAGTGGATCCCCCGGGACAGGGGCGAGGAACACTGAAGCTTTCTTT
TRBJ2-5 TRBV6-1 TRBD2 - CASRGLAGVLETQYF TGTGCCAGCAGGGGTCTAGCGGGAGTATTGGAGACCCAGTACTTC
TRBJ2-1 TRBV28 - - CASRPTGPTFSNEQFF TGTGCCAGCAGGCCTACGGGACCCACCTTTTCCAATGAGCAGTTCTTC
TRBJ2-7 TRBV10-3 - - CAISEKGSSYEQYF TGTGCCATCAGTGAGAAGGGGAGCTCCTACGAGCAGTACTTC
TRBJ1-4 TRBV19 - few CASSRDEGRDEKLFF TGTGCCAGTAGCCGGGACGAGGGGAGGGATGAAAAACTGTTTTTT
TRBJ2-7 TRBV7-9 TRBD2 - CASSLVGRANFYEQYF TGTGCCAGCAGCTTGGTCGGGAGGGCCAACTTCTACGAGCAGTACTTC
TRBJ2-2 TRBV20-1 - few CSALEGANTGELFF TGCAGTGCCCTCGAGGGGGCGAACACCGGGGAGCTGTTTTTT
TRBJ2-6 TRBV11-2 - - CASSLGSYATSGANVLTF TGTGCCAGCAGCTTGGGGTCCTACGCGACATCTGGGGCCAACGTCCTGACTTTC
TRBJ2-3 TRBV7-7 TRBD2 many CASSLVLGLAGDGPDTQYF TGTGCTAGCAGCTTAGTGTTGGGACTAGCGGGAGACGGTCCAGATACGCAGTATTTT
TRBJ2-7 TRBV5-1 - few CASSFGSGEQYF TGCGCCAGCAGCTTTGGGTCCGGAGAGCAGTACTTC
TRBJ2-5 TRBV27 - few CASSFSVGGKTQYF TGTGCCAGCAGTTTTTCAGTGGGGGGCAAGACCCAGTACTTC
TRBJ2-7 TRBV2 TRBD2 - CASKASGRSEQYF TGTGCCAGCAAGGCTAGCGGGAGGAGCGAGCAGTACTTC
TRBJ2-1 TRBV3-1 TRBD1 - CASSQTGASLNNEQFF TGTGCCAGCAGCCAGACAGGGGCCTCTTTAAACAATGAGCAGTTCTTC
TRBJ2-2 TRBV12-3/TRBV12-4 TRBD2 few CASTRLAGGPGELFF TGTGCCAGCACCCGACTAGCGGGAGGGCCCGGGGAGCTGTTTTTT
TRBJ2-7 TRBV7-9 TRBD2 - CASSLAWTSGERSEQYF TGTGCCAGCAGCTTAGCGTGGACTAGCGGGGAACGTTCGGAGCAGTACTTC
TRBJ1-2 TRBV12-3/TRBV12-4 - - CASSLGATWGYGYTF TGTGCCAGCAGTTTAGGTGCGACTTGGGGCTATGGCTACACCTTC
TRBJ2-4 TRBV6-1 - few CASSDRGLGIQYF TGTGCCAGCAGTGATAGGGGTCTCGGCATTCAGTACTTC
TRBJ2-7 TRBV12-3/TRBV12-4 - few CASSKTGTGTYEQYF TGTGCCAGCAGTAAAACCGGGACGGGCACATACGAGCAGTACTTC
TRBJ2-1 TRBV6-1 TRBD2 - CASSPLAGGDGEQFF TGTGCCAGCAGTCCTCTAGCGGGAGGTGACGGGGAGCAGTTCTTC
TRBJ1-4 TRBV5-1 - few CASSTGQSATNEKLFF TGCGCCAGCAGCACCGGACAGAGTGCAACTAATGAAAAACTGTTTTTT
TRBJ1-5 TRBV29-1 - - CSVGQGPNQPQHF TGCAGCGTTGGGCAGGGCCCCAATCAGCCCCAGCATTTT
TRBJ2-7 TRBV12-3/TRBV12-4 - - CASSLARTSLYF TGTGCCAGCAGTTTAGCGCGGACAAGTCTGTACTTC
TRBJ1-2 TRBV7-2 TRBD1 - CASSLTSAGGDGYTF TGTGCCAGCAGCTTAACATCCGCAGGGGGCGATGGCTACACCTTC
TRBJ2-5 TRBV27 TRBD1 few CASRSTGGRETQYF TGTGCCAGCAGATCGACAGGGGGCCGTGAGACCCAGTACTTC
TRBJ2-3 TRBV5-1 TRBD1 - CASSLGTGLSTDTQYF TGCGCCAGCAGCTTGGGGACAGGGCTTTCCACAGATACGCAGTATTTT
TRBJ2-7 TRBV7-9 TRBD2 many CASRLLAGGEQYF TGTGCCAGCAGACTGTTAGCGGGAGGCGAGCAGTACTTC
TRBJ2-7 TRBV20-1 TRBD2 few CSARGESGSYEQYF TGCAGTGCTAGAGGTGAAAGCGGGAGTTACGAGCAGTACTTC
TRBJ2-1 TRBV28 - - CASRRPNYNEQFF TGTGCCAGCAGGAGACCGAATTACAATGAGCAGTTCTTC
TRBJ2-3 TRBV27 - - CASSSYGVGTDTQYF TGTGCCAGCAGTTCATATGGAGTAGGGACAGATACGCAGTATTTT
TRBJ2-1 TRBV6-5 - - CASSYSRQTYNEQFF TGTGCCAGCAGTTACTCTCGGCAGACCTACAATGAGCAGTTCTTC
TRBJ2-5 TRBV5-1 - - CASSETGETQYF TGCGCCAGCAGCGAAACAGGAGAGACCCAGTACTTC
TRBJ2-7 TRBV20-1 - - CSAIKVGVEQYF TGCAGTGCTATTAAGGTCGGCGTCGAGCAGTACTTC
TRBJ1-4 TRBV11-2 - - CASSSERRGFEKLFF TGTGCCAGCAGCTCGGAACGTCGGGGCTTCGAAAAACTGTTTTTT
TRBJ2-7 TRBV4-2 TRBD2 many CASSQELAGEVYEQYF TGTGCCAGCAGCCAAGAACTAGCGGGGGAAGTTTACGAGCAGTACTTC
TRBJ2-1 TRBV7-3 - few CASSLKGFNEQFF TGTGCCAGCAGCTTAAAGGGGTTCAATGAGCAGTTCTTC
TRBJ2-2 TRBV5-1 - few CASSLEQGAGELFF TGCGCCAGCAGCTTGGAACAGGGAGCCGGGGAGCTGTTTTTT
TRBJ2-2 TRBV11-1 - - CASSPKGGAVRTGELFF TGTGCCAGCAGCCCGAAGGGGGGGGCCGTGAGAACCGGGGAGCTGTTTTTT
TRBJ2-2 TRBV7-2 - few CASSLRGGELFF TGTGCCAGCAGCTTACGCGGCGGGGAGCTGTTTTTT
TRBJ2-2 TRBV28 TRBD2 - CACRSSGRVGELFF TGTGCCTGCAGGAGTAGCGGGAGGGTCGGGGAGCTGTTTTTT